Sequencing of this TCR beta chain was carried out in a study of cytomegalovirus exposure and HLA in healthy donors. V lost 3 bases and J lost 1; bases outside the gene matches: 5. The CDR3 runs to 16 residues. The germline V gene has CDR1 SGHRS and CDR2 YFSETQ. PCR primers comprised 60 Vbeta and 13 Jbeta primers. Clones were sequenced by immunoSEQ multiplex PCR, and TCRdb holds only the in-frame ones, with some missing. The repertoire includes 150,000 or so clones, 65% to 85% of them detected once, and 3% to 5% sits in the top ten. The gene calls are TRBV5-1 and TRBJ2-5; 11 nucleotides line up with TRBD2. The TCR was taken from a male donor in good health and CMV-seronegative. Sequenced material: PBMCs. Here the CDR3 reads CASSSGTSGSQETQYF. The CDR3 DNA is TGCGCCAGCAGCTCTGGGACTAGCGGTTCCCAAGAGACCCAGTACTTC. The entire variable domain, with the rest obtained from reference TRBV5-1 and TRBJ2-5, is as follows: KAGVTQTPRYLIKTRGQQVTLSCSPISGHRSVSWYQQTPGQGLQFLFEYFSETQRNKGNFPGRFSGRQFSNSRSEMNVSTLELGDSALYLCASSSGTSGSQETQYFGPGTRLLVL.